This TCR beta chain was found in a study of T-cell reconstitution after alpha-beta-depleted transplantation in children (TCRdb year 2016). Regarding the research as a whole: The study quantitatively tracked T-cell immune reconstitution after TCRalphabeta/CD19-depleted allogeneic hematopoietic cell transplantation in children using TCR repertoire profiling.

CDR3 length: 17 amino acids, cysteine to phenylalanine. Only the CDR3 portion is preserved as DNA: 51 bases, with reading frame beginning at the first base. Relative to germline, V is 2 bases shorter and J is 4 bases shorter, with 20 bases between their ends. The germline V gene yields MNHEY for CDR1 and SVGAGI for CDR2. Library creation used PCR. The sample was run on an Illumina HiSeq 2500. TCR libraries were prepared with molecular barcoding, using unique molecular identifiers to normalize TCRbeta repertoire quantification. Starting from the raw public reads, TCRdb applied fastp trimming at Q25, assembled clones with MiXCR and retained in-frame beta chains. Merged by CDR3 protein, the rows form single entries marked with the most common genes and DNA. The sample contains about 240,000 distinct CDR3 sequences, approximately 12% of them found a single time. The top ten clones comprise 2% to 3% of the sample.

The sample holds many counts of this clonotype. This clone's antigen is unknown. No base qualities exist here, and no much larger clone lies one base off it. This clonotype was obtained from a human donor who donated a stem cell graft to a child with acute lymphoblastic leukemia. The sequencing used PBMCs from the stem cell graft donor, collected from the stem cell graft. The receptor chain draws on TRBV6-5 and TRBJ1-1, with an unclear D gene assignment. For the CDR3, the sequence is CASSYTSRGPRGTEAFF. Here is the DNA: TGTGCCAGCAGTTACACCTCACGAGGACCTCGGGGCACTGAAGCTTTCTTT.